This T cell receptor (beta chain) derives from a study of human T cells and chemical hapten exposure. Looking at the study overall: Patch tests containing 0.01% DPC, applied to the upper back, were read at 6 days. The patients, most of them female, presented with alopecia areata, totalis or universalis. Slight volume differences across pooled libraries mainly accounted for varying per-sample TCR yields.

This clonotype was found many times. Antigen specificity is unknown. Sample time point: patch test 1, 2 weeks after DPC sensitization. Specified treatment: therapeutic diphenylcyclopropenone sensitization with weekly scalp DPC. TCRdb passed the RACE reads through MiXCR, listing each CDR3 protein once. The table shows 300,000 to 400,000 distinct CDR3 sequences, with under 9% occurring only once. CDR1 and CDR2 from the germline V gene are DFQATT and SNEGSKA (reference sequence). CDR3 size: 13 residues. V shed 2 bases and J shed 4 bases, with 11 bases lying between them. Study-level points and caveats: TCRs above 1 in 1000 frequency stayed constant with DPC sensitization.

The V gene is TRBV20-1, the J gene TRBJ1-1; D unresolved. The sequencing here drew on whole blood, taken in connection with sensitization to the hapten diphenylcyclopropenone (DPC). The origin of this receptor is a woman aged 18-35 years with alopecia areata. Some clones in this sample may be carry-over from other donors' samples. For the CDR3, the DNA is TGCAGTGCTAGATCTTTGACCGGCACTGAAGCTTTCTTT. It specifies CSARSLTGTEAFF.